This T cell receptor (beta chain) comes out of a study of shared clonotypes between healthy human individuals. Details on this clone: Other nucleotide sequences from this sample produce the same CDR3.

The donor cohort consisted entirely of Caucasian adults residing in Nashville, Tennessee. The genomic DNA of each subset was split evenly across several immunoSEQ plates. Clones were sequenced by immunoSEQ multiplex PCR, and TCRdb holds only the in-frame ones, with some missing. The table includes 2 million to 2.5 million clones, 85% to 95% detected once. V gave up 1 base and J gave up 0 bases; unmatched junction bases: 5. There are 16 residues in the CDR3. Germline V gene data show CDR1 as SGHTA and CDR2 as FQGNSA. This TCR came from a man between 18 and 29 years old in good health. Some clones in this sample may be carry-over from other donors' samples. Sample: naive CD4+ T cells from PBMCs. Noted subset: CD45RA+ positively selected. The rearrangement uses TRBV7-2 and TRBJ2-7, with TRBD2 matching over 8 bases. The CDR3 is CASSLEGTSGSYEQYF. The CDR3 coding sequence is TGTGCCAGCAGCTTAGAGGGTACTAGCGGCTCCTACGAGCAGTACTTC.